This TCR beta chain derives from a study of Tregs in tolerant kidney transplant recipients (dated by TCRdb to between 2018 and 2020). Regarding the research as a whole: Sorted recipient Tregs were grown for about 15 days with irradiated activated donor B cells and IL-2, and the cultures were restimulated on day 11. Once the B cell culture was finished, the cells were sorted into two populations: CD4+CD8-CD25+CD127- and CD4+CD8-4-1BB+CD40L-. Activated donor B cells were produced over roughly ten days on irradiated CD40L-expressing 3T3 cells in the presence of cyclosporin A and IL-4. Other Treg samples came from a roughly three-day mixed lymphocyte reaction with belatacept, some followed by an approximately five-day donor restimulation, before sorting recipient CD4+CD25+CD127- cells. Antibodies distinguished recipient from donor cells when sorting primary belatacept mixed lymphocyte reaction cultures. TCRbeta sequencing was used in the study to identify donor-specific regulatory T cells before combined kidney and bone marrow transplantation, and the identified cells were then tracked after transplant. Several methods of expanding Tregs specific for an allogeneic donor were compared by TCRbeta repertoire sequencing in 3 healthy controls.

Study-wide findings and limitations: Biological reproducibility was not examined directly, but technical replication error appeared to be minimal. Expanding Tregs with activated donor B cells appeared to identify the most biologically relevant and donor-specific TCRbeta repertoire. The study was constrained by small patient numbers, and validation of the findings is required in larger populations and under other immunosuppression protocols.

This clone is considered large (0.1 to 1%). The specificity of this receptor is unknown. Base quality data are lacking; no much larger clone is found one base away. The CDR3, from cysteine to phenylalanine, totals 16 residues. Left in the record is the CDR3 DNA by itself, 48 bases read in frame from the first base. Trimming accounts for 6 bases at V and 6 bases at J, while the number of junction bases matched to no gene is 14. According to the germline V gene, CDR1 reads SQVTM and CDR2 reads ANQGSEA. Blood from healthy controls was obtained either as purchased buffy coats or from healthy volunteers. Healthy control blood was processed to PBMCs by Ficoll density gradient and cryopreserved, and patient PBMCs were collected before and after transplant. For TCRbeta CDR3 sequencing, genomic DNA was extracted from sorted cells using the QIAGEN DNeasy Blood and Tissue Kit. High-throughput TCRbeta CDR3 sequencing was carried out commercially through immunoSEQ, with PCR amplification with bias correction and internal controls included. The study's own analysis went as follows. Unique productive TCRbeta sequences were defined by CDR3 nucleotide sequence where primers matched, and otherwise by CDR3 amino acid sequence together with Vbeta and Jbeta genes. Donor-reactive sequences were defined as at least 5-fold expanded in CFSE-low cells versus unstimulated cells, with frequency of at least 0.01% in CFSE-low cells. Jensen-Shannon divergence calculated on the top 100 TCRbeta sequences ranked by frequency was used to measure repertoire divergence. For any sample with multiple sequencing runs, sorting error was corrected in each run separately before the runs were pooled. As stored in TCRdb, this immuneACCESS dataset retains in-frame rearrangements with V and J assigned. A fraction of the clones does not appear; measured against another copy, unresolved V genes explain less than half of the discrepancy, and the remainder lacks a known reason. V, J and clone size are taken as reported in that table, and D and trimming were inferred from the DNA itself. This sample gives just over 1,400 clones in total; less than 45% of them show up just once. The top ten constitute roughly 29% of the sample.

The chain was built from TRBV29-1 and TRBJ2-7; 13 central nucleotides agree with TRBD2. Material: Tregs from blood grown in culture. This sequence was found in a human donor in good health. The sequence in DNA is TGCAGCGTGAGCCCTGCCGGGACTAGCGGGACGGGCGAGCAGTACTTC. Translated, this gives CSVSPAGTSGTGEQYF.